The sequence of this T cell receptor beta chain was determined in a study of T cell responses to AZD1222 COVID-19 vaccine. Study as a whole: Pooled together were second doses at about 4 or about 12 weeks.

Concerning this clone: The antigen remains undetermined.

Method: immunoSEQ multiplex PCR; TCRdb's copy keeps in-frame clones and lacks some. Here the sample spans 110,000 to 150,000 clones, about 93% being singletons. CDR1 and CDR2 from the germline V gene are GTSNPN and SVGIG (reference sequence). This CDR3 has 14 amino acids. V was cut by 0 bases and J by 6 bases, with 15 bases left in between. Whole-study findings and limits: Close to half of all spike-specific TCRs reportedly target regions of the variants that are unmutated. After the peak T cell response, and only then, were repertoires sampled.

This TCR was recovered from an adult in good health. The sample was peripheral blood, taken on day 0 of AZD1222 vaccination. V is TRBV30 and J is TRBJ2-7, with a possible D match to TRBD2 (6 bases). CDR3 region: CAWSVGEEGFEQYF. The CDR3 region has the DNA TGTGCCTGGAGTGTAGGGGAGGAAGGATTCGAGCAGTACTTC.